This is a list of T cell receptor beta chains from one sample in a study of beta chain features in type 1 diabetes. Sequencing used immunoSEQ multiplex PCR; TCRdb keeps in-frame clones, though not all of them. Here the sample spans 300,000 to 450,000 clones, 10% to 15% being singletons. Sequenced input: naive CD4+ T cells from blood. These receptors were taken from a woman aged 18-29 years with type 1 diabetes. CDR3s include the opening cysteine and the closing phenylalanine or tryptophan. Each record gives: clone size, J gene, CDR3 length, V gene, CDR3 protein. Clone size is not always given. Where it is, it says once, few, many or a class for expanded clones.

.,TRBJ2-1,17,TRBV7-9,CASSLTWTSGRDNEQFF
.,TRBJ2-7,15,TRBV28,CASGPSSGHSYEQYF
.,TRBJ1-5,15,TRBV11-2,CASSLYGGRNQPQHF
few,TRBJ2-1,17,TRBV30,CARGGAQLAGGYNEQFF
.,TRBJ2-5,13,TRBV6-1,CASSPSGLETQYF
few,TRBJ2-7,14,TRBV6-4,CASIERGIPYEQYF
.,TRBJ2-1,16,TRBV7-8,CASSSSLAGGYNEQFF
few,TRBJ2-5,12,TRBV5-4,CASSPERETQYF
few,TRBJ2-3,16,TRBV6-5,CASSYSSGGNTDTQYF
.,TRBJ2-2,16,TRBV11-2,CASTPWLAANTGELFF
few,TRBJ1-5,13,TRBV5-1,CASSLGGHQPQHF
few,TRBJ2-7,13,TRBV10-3,CAISGTGRNEQYF
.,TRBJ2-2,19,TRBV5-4,CASSQPPSGISGNTGELFF
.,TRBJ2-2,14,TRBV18,CASSATGDTGELFF
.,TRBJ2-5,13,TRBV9,CASSASGQETQYF
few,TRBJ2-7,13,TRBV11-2,CASSSGVKYEQYF
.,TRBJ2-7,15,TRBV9,CASSGERGGLGEQYF
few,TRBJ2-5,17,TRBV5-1,CASSPSLAGVSLETQYF
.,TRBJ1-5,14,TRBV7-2,CASSPEAGSQPQHF
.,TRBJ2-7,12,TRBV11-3,CASKREFHEQYF
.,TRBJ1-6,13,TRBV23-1,CASKDRASSPLHF
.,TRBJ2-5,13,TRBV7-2,CASSSTSRETQYF
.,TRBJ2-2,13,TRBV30,CAWSVINTGELFF
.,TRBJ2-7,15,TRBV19,CASKAPGDSPYEQYF
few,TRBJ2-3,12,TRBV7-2,CASSQLLDTQYF
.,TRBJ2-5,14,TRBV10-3,CAISESGGQETQYF
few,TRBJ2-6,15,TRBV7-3,CASSLQGTGANVLTF
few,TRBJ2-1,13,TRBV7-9,CASSLVGGTGVFF
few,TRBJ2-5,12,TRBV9,CASSVLAGAQYF
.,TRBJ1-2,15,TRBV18,CASSFKETVIYGYTF
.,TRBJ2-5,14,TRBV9,CASSPRTGTETQYF
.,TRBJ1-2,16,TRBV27,CASSLGPNRVMGGYTF
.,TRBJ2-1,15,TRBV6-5,CASSYSGQGGNEQFF
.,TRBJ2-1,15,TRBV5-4,CASSLASGRTNEQFF
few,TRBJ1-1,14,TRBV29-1,CSVEIIGSHTEAFF
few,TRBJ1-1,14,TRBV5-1,CASSGTGPNTEAFF
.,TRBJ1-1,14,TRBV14,CASSQFRGNTEAFF
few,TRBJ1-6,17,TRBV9,CASSVGFPGQADSPLHF
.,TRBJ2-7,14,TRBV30,CAWRSQTMAYEQYF
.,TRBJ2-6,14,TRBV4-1,CASSQEEHLKVLTF
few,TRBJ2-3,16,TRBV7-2,CASSPRTGGITDTQYF
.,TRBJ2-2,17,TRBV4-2,CASSQDLAGTNTGELFF
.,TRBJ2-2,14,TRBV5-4,CASSRRSTAGELFF
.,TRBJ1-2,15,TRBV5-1,CASSLGQVANYGYTF
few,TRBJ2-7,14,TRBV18,CASSPRQGAGEQYF
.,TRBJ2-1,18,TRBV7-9,CASSLSQGSGGIYNEQFF
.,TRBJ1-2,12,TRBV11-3,CASSPRGGGYTF
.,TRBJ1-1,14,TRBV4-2,CASSQVAVNTEAFF
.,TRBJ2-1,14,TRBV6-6,CASSPTGLGSEQFF
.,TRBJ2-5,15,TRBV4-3,CAAPRSGGSEETQYF
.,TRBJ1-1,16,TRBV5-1,CASSAPGLAGKTEAFF